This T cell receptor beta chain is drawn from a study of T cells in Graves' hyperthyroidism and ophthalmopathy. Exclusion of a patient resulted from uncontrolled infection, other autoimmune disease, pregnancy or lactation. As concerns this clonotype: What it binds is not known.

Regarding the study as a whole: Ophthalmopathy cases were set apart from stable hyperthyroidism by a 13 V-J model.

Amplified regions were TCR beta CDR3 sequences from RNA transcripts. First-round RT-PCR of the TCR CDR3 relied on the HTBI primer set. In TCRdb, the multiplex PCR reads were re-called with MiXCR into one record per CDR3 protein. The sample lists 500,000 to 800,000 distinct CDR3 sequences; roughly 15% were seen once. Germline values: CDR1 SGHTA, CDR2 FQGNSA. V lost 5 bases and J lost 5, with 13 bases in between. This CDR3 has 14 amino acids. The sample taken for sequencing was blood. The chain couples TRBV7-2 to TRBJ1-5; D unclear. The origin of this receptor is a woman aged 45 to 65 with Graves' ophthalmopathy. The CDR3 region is CASSTLEKDQPQHF. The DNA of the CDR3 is TGTGCCAGCAGCACTCTTGAAAAAGATCAGCCCCAGCATTTT.